This T cell receptor (beta chain) was obtained from a study of cytomegalovirus exposure and HLA in healthy donors. In the study overall: An early release of data contained approximately 85 million unique TCRs, which came from HLA-typed donors. In terms of ancestry, the Caucasian-associated cluster contained about 81% of the roughly 400 genotyped donors. Study-wide results and caveats: In a later analysis, V- and J-gene trimming of beta chains associated with a DCLRE1C missense variant, replicated independently. Further analysis was carried out later, and it showed several of the most significant clusters appearing linked to common viral pathogens.

The CDR3 loop spans 14 amino acids. The ends were cut back, 4 bases at V and 1 base at J, with 11 bases in the middle. The germline gives CDR1 SGHRS, CDR2 YFSETQ. The PCR employed 60 Vbeta primers together with 13 Jbeta primers. Sequencing was performed with immunoSEQ multiplex PCR; in TCRdb, only in-frame clones are kept and a portion is missing. The data contain roughly 120,000 clones, more than 75% of them singletons. Comments on this clone: Its antigen is not known.

Sequenced: PBMCs. The receptor's source is a man aged 35-49 years in good health and CMV-seronegative. The chain employs TRBV5-1 and TRBJ2-5; TRBD1 is a possible D gene (6 bases). The CDR3 coding sequence is TGCGCCAGCAGCACAGGACAGCTCCAAGAGACCCAGTACTTC. This gives the protein CASSTGQLQETQYF.